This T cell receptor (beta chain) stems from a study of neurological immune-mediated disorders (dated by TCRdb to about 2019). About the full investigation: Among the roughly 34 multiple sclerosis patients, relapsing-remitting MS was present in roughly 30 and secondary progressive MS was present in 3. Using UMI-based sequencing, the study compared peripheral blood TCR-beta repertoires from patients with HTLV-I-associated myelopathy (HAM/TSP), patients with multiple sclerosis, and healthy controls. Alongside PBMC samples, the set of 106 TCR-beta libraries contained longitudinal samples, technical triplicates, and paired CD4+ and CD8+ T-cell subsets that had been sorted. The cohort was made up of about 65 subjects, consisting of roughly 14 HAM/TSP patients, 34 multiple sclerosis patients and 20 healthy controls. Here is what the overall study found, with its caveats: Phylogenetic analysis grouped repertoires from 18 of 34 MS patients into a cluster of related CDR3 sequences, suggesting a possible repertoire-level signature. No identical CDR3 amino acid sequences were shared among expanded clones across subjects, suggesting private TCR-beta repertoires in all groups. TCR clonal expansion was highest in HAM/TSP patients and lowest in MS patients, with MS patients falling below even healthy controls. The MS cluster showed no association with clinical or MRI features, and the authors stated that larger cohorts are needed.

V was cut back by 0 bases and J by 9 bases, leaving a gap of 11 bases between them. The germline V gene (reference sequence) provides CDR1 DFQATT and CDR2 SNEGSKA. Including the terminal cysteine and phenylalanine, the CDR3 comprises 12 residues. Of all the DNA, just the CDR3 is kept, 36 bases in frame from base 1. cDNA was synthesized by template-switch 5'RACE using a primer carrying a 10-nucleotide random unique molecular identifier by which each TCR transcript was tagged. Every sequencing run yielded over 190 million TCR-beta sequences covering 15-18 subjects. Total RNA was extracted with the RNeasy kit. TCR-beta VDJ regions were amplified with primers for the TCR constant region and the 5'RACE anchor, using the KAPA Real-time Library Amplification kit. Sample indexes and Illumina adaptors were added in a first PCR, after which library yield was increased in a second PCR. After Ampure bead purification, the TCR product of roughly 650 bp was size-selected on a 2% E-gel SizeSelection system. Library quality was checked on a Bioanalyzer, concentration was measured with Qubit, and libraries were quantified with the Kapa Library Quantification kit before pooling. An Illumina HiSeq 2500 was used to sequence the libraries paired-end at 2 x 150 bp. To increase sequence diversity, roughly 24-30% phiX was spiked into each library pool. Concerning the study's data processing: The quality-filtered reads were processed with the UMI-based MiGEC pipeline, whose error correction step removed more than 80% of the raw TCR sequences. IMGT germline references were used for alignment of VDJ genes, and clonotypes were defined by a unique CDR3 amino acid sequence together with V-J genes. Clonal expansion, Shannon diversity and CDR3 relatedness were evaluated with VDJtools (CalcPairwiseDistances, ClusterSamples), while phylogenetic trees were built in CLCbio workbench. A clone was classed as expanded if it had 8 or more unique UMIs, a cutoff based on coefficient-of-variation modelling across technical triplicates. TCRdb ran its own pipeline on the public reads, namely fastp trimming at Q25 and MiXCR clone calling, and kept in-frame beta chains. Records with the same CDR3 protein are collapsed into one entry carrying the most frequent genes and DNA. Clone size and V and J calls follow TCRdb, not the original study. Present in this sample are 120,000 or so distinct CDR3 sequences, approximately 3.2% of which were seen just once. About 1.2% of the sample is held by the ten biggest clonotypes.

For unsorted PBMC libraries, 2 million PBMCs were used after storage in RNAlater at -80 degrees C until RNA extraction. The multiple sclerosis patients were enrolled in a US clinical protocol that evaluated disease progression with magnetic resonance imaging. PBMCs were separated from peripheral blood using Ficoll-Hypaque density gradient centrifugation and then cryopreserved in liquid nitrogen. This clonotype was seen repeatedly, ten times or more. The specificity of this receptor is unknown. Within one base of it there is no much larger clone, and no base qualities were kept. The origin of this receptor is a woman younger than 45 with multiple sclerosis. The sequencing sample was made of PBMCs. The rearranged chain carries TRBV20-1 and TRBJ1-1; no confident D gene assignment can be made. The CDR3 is CSARDRQIKAFF. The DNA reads TGCAGTGCTAGAGATCGGCAGATAAAAGCTTTCTTT.